This paragraph reports one T cell receptor (beta chain). The antigen remains unidentified. The data belong to a study of cytomegalovirus exposure and HLA in healthy donors. Study-level background: Earlier findings included roughly 120 million unique TCR beta sequences obtained from some 180 million T cells.

CDR3 length: 15 residues. Trimming took 8 bases from V and 1 from J; bases not matched to a gene: 8. CDR1 is MNHNS and CDR2 is SASEGT in the germline V gene. This PCR relied on a set of 60 Vbeta primers and 13 Jbeta primers. Sequenced by immunoSEQ multiplex PCR; TCRdb stores in-frame clones only, minus some. This repertoire shows more than 85,000 clones, about 81% found once; its top ten account for about 1.9%. Whole-study findings and limits: Later analysis showed most CMV-associated TCR beta chains appearing HLA-restricted. CMV antigen specificity was confirmed in vitro for a few CMV-associated chains.

J is TRBJ1-3 and V is TRBV6-1; TRBD1 agrees at 7 bases. The clonotype originates from a man aged 25 to 45 in good health and CMV-seronegative. The sample consisted of PBMCs. The CDR3, as DNA: TGTGCCAGCGGACGGACAGGAGCATCTGGAAACACCATATATTTT. Amino acids: CASGRTGASGNTIYF.